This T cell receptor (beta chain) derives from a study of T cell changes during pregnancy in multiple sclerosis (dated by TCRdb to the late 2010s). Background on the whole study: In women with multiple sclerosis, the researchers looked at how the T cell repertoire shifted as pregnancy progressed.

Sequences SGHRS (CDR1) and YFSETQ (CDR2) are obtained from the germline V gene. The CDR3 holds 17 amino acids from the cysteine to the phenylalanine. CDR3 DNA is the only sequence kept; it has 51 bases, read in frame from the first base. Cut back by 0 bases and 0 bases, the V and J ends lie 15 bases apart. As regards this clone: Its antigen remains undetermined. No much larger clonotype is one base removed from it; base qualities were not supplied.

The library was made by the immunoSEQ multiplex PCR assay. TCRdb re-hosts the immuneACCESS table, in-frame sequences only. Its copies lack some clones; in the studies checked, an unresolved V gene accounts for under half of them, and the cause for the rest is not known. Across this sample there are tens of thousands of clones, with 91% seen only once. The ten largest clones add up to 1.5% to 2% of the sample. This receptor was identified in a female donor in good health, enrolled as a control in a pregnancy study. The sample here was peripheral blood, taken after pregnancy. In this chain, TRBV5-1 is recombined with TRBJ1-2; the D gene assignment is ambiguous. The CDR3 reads CASSLGLQQRANYGYTF. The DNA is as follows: TGCGCCAGCAGCTTGGGGCTCCAGCAGAGGGCTAACTATGGCTACACCTTC.